The present entry profiles one T cell receptor (beta chain) with its context. Regarding time point: pre-treatment sample, taken before nivolumab and TIL therapy. Patients were adults with stage 4 NSCLC. Germline V lookup: CDR1 MNHEY, CDR2 SVGAGI. The ends were cut back, 6 bases at V and 2 bases at J, with 14 bases in the middle. The CDR3 contains 15 residues. This record comes from a study of TIL therapy for anti-PD-1-resistant metastatic lung cancer. Study context: Most patients had lung adenocarcinoma.

Sequencing used immunoSEQ v3. Only in-frame clones appear in the TCRdb table, and some are missing; sequencing was by immunoSEQ multiplex PCR. The sample yields approximately 60,000 clones, more than 60% seen once. The chain has TRBV6-5 and TRBJ1-5; D is possibly TRBD1 (6 bases). The input for sequencing was blood, taken at baseline. The source is a person aged 25-85 years with non-small cell lung cancer. The CDR3 coding sequence is TGTGCCAGCAGCTCCACAGGGTCGGGCAATCAGCCCCAGCATTTT. Its translation is CASSSTGSGNQPQHF.